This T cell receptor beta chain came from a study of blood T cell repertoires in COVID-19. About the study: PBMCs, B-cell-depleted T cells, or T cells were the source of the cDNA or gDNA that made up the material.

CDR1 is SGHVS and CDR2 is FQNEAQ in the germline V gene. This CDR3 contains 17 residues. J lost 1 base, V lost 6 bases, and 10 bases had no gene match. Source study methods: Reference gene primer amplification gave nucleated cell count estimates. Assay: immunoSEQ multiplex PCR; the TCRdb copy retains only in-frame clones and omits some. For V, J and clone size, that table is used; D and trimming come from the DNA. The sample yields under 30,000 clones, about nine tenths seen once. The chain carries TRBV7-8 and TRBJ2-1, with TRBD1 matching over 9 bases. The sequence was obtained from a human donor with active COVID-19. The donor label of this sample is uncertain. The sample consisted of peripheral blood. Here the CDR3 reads CASRSDRGIGSYNEQFF. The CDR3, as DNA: TGTGCCAGCAGGAGCGACAGGGGGATTGGGTCCTACAATGAGCAGTTCTTC.